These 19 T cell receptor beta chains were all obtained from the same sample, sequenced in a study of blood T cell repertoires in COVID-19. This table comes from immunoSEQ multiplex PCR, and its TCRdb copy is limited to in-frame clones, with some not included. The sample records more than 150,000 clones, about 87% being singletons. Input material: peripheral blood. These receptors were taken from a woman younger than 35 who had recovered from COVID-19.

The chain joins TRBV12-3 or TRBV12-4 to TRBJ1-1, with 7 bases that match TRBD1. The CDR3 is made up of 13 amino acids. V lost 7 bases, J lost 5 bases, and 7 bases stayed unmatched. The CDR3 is CASTTTGRTEAFF. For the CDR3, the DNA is TGTGCCAGCACAACGACAGGGAGGACTGAAGCTTTCTTT.

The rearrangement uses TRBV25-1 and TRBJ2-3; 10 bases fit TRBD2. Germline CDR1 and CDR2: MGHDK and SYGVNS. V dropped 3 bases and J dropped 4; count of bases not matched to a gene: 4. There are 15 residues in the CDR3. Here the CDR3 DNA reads TGTGCCAGCAGTGAGTCGGGACTAGCGTCAGATACGCAGTATTTT. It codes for CASSESGLASDTQYF.

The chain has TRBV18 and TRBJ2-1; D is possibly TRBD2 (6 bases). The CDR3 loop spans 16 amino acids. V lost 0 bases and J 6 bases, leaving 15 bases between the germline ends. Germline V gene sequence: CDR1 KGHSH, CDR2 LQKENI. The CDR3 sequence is CASSPPSGPRTNEQFF. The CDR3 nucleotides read TGTGCCAGCTCACCACCTAGCGGACCCCGGACCAATGAGCAGTTCTTC.

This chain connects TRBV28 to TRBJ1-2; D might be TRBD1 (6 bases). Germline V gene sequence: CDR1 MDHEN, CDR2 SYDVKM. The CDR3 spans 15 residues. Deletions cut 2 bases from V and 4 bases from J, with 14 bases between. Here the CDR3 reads CASSLPGALSYGYTF. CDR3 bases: TGTGCCAGCAGTTTACCAGGGGCGCTCAGCTATGGCTACACCTTC.

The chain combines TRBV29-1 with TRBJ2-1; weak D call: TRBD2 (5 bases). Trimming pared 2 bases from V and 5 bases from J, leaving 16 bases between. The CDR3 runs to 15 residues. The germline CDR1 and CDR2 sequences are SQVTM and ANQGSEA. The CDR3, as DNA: TGCAGCGTTGAATTGCTAGCCTTTGGGGACAATGAGCAGTTCTTC. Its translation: CSVELLAFGDNEQFF.

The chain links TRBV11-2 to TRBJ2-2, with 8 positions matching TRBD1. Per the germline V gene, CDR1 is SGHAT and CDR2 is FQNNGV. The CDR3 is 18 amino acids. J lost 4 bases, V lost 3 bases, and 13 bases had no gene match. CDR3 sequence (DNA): TGTGCCAGCAGCTTTCGACAGGGGCGCGGCGCTCGCACCGGGGAGCTGTTTTTT. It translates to CASSFRQGRGARTGELFF.

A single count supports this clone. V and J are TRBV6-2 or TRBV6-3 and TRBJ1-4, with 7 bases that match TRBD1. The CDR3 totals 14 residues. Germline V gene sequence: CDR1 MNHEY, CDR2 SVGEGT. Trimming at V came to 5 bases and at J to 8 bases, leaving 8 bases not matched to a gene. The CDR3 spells CASSPGTEREKLFF. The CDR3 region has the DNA TGTGCCAGCAGTCCCGGGACAGAACGAGAAAAACTGTTTTTT.

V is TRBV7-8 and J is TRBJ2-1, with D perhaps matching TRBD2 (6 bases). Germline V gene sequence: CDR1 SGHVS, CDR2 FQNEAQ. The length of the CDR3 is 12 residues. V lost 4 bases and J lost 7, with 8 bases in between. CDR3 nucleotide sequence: TGTGCCAGCAGCTCAAGCGGGAATGAGCAGTTCTTC. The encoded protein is CASSSSGNEQFF.

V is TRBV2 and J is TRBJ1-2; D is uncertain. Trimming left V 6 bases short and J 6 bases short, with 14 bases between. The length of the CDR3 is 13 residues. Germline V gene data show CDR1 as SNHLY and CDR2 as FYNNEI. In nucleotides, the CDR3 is TGTGCCAGCAGGAGGGAGACATCCGATGGCTACACCTTC. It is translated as CASRRETSDGYTF.

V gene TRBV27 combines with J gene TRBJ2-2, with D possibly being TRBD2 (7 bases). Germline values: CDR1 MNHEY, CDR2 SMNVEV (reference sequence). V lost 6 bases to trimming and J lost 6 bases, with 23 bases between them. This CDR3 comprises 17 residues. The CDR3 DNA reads TGTGCCAGCAGCTCTCAAGGGGGGGGTTTATTCGCCGGGGAGCTGTTTTTT. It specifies CASSSQGGGLFAGELFF.

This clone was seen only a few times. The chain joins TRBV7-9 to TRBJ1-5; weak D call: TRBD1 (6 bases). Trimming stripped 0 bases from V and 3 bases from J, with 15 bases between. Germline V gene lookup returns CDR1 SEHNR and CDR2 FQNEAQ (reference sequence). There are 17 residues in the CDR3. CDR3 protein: CASSLAPRGALNQPQHF. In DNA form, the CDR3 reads TGTGCCAGCAGCTTAGCGCCTCGGGGGGCCCTCAATCAGCCCCAGCATTTT.

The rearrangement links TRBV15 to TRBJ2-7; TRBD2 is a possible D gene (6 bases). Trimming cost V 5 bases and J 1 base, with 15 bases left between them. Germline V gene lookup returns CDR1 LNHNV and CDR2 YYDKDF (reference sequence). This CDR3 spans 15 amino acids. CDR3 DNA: TGTGCCACCAGCGTCATCGGGGGAAGTTCCTACGAGCAGTACTTC. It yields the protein CATSVIGGSSYEQYF.

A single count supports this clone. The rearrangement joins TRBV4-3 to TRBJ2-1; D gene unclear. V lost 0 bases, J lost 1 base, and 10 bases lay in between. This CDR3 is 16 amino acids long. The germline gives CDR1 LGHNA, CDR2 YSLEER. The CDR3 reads CASSQDPPASYNEQFF. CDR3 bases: TGCGCCAGCAGCCAAGATCCCCCAGCGTCCTACAATGAGCAGTTCTTC.

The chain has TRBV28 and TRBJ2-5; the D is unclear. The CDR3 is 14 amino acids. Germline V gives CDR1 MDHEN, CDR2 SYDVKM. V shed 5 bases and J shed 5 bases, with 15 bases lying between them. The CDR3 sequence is CASSDSLTEETQYF. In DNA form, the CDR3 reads TGTGCCAGCAGTGACTCGCTCACCGAGGAGACCCAGTACTTC.

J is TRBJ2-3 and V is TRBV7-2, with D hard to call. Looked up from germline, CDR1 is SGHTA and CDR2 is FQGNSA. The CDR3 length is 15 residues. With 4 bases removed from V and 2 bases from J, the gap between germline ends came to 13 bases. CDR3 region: CASSSLYISTDTQYF. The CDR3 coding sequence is TGTGCCAGCAGCTCCCTTTATATCTCCACAGATACGCAGTATTTT. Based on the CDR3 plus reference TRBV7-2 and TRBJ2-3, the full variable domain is GAGVSQSPSNKVTEKGKDVELRCDPISGHTALYWYRQSLGQGLEFLIYFQGNSAPDKSGLPSDRFSAERTGGSVSTLTIQRTQQEDSAVYLCASSSLYISTDTQYFGPGTRLTVL.

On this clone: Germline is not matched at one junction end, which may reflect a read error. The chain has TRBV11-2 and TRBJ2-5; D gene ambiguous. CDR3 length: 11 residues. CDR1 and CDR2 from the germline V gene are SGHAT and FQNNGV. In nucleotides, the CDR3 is TGTGCCAGCAGCTTAGATCTATCCTCGCACTTC. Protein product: CASSLDLSSHF.

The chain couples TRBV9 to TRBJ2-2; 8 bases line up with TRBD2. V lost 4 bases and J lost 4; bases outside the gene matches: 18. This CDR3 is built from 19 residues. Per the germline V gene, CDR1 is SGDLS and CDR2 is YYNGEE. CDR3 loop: CASSPRGDWGTPVTGELFF. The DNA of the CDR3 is TGTGCCAGCAGCCCGCGGGGGGATTGGGGAACACCAGTCACCGGGGAGCTGTTTTTT.

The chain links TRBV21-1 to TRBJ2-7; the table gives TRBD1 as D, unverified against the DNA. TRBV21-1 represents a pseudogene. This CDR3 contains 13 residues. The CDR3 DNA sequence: TGTGCCACGCAGGGGGGACTCCCGAAAGAGCAGTACGTC. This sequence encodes CATQGGLPKEQYV.

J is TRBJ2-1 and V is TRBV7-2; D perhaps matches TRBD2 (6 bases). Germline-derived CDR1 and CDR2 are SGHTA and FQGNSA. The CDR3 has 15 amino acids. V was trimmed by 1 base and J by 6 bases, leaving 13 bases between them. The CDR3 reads CASSLEGTGGNEQFF. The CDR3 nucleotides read TGTGCCAGCAGCTTAGAAGGGACTGGCGGCAATGAGCAGTTCTTC. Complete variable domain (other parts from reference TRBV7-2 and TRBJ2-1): GAGVSQSPSNKVTEKGKDVELRCDPISGHTALYWYRQSLGQGLEFLIYFQGNSAPDKSGLPSDRFSAERTGGSVSTLTIQRTQQEDSAVYLCASSLEGTGGNEQFFGPGTRLTVL.